Shown below are 14 T cell receptor beta chains from a single sample sequenced in a study of cytomegalovirus exposure and HLA in healthy donors (TCRdb year 2017). The receptor library was made with the immunoSEQ multiplex PCR assay. The multiplex PCR relied on a mix of 60 forward primers for TCR Vbeta segments and 13 reverse primers for TCR Jbeta segments. What TCRdb holds here is the immuneACCESS table cut down to in-frame rearrangements. Part of the clones is not present; checked against another copy, under half of the missing clones reflect an unresolved V gene, and the others are unexplained. The sample table contains more than 85,000 clones; only one count was recorded for approximately 82% of them. The ten largest clones add up to roughly 8% of the sample. The sample consisted of PBMCs. These receptors came from a man aged 40-50 years in good health and CMV-seropositive.

The V and J genes are TRBV15 and TRBJ2-5, with 9 bases fitting TRBD2. J gave up 5 bases and V 6 bases, and 4 bases lay outside the gene matches. This CDR3 contains 13 residues. CDR1 LNHNV and CDR2 YYDKDF come from the germline V gene (reference sequence). The CDR3 region is CATSPSGRETQYF. The CDR3 coding sequence is TGTGCCACCAGTCCAAGCGGGAGGGAGACCCAGTACTTC.

The CDR3 protein is CASSQDKLAGFLQETQYF. In nucleotides, the CDR3 is TGCGCCAGCAGCCAAGATAAGCTAGCGGGGTTTCTACAAGAGACCCAGTACTTC. The chain joins TRBV4-1 to TRBJ2-5, with TRBD2 matching over 9 bases. With 0 bases clipped from V and 2 bases from J, the junction kept 10 bases outside the gene matches. The CDR3 extends over 18 amino acids. The V gene's germline CDR1 is MGHRA and CDR2 YSYEKL.

The chain has TRBV19 and TRBJ2-1, with 8 positions matching TRBD2. CDR1 and CDR2 from the germline V gene are LNHDA and SQIVND (reference sequence). The CDR3 loop spans 12 amino acids. V dropped 9 bases and J dropped 6; count of bases not matched to a gene: 4. The CDR3 region has the DNA TGTGCCAGCGGGGGGGCCGTCAATGAGCAGTTCTTC. As protein: CASGGAVNEQFF.

This sequence joins TRBV2 and TRBJ1-4; D gene unclear. This CDR3 has 14 residues. Germline V gene data show CDR1 as SNHLY and CDR2 as FYNNEI. Trimming took off 6 bases at V and 4 bases at J, with 12 bases between the two ends. The DNA for the CDR3 is TGTGCCAGCAGGCGGAGGGTCCTTAATGAAAAACTGTTTTTT. It yields the protein CASRRRVLNEKLFF. The complete variable domain, with remaining parts taken from reference TRBV2 and TRBJ1-4, reads EPEVTQTPSHQVTQMGQEVILRCVPISNHLYFYWYRQILGQKVEFLVSFYNNEISEKSEIFDDQFSVERPDGSNFTLKIRSTKLEDSAMYFCASRRRVLNEKLFFGSGTQLSVL.

The chain joins TRBV4-1 to TRBJ2-7; 10 bases line up with TRBD1. Per the germline V gene, CDR1 is MGHRA and CDR2 is YSYEKL. The CDR3 is 15 residues long. J gave up 3 bases and V 1 base, and 3 bases lay outside the gene matches. In DNA, the CDR3 is TGCGCCAGCAGCCAAGGAGGGACAGGGGTCTACGAGCAGTACTTC. This sequence encodes CASSQGGTGVYEQYF.

The J gene is TRBJ1-2, the V gene TRBV28; TRBD1 aligns across 7 bases. Per germline, CDR1 MDHEN and CDR2 SYDVKM. Trimming cost V 5 bases and J 2 bases; bases outside gene matches: 2. The CDR3 spans 13 residues. DNA of the CDR3: TGTGCCAGCAGTCCGACAGGGAACTATGGCTACACCTTC. Protein: CASSPTGNYGYTF.

The genes are TRBV30 and TRBJ1-4; a possible D gene is TRBD1 (5 bases). The V end was cut by 2 bases, the J end by 4 bases, with 14 bases between. Germline V gene lookup returns CDR1 GTSNPN and CDR2 SVGIG (reference sequence). The CDR3 contains 15 residues. In DNA, the CDR3 is TGTGCCTGGAGTAGGTCCGGGGGAAGTAATGAAAAACTGTTTTTT. Translation gives CAWSRSGGSNEKLFF.

The rearrangement links TRBV7-3 to TRBJ1-1, with 8 bases fitting TRBD1. Trimming took 3 bases from V and 5 from J; bases not matched to a gene: 5. The CDR3 extends over 14 amino acids. The germline V gene has CDR1 SGHTA and CDR2 FQGTGA. CDR3 coding DNA: TGTGCCAGCAGCTTGGACAGGGTTGTGACTGAAGCTTTCTTT. This encodes CASSLDRVVTEAFF.

The V gene is TRBV7-2, the J gene TRBJ1-3; TRBD1 might be the D (6 bases). In germline, CDR1 is SGHTA, CDR2 FQGNSA. The CDR3 runs 14 residues. V lost 5 bases to trimming and J lost 3 bases, with 11 bases between them. This chain's CDR3 is CASSGGAGGNTIYF. DNA of the CDR3: TGTGCCAGCAGCGGGGGCGCCGGTGGAAACACCATATATTTT.

The rearrangement uses TRBV2 and TRBJ2-7; the D is unclear. The germline V and J ends were trimmed by 4 bases and 4 bases, with 11 bases remaining between them. This CDR3 comprises 13 residues. Germline V gene lookup returns CDR1 SNHLY and CDR2 FYNNEI. The CDR3 DNA follows: TGTGCCAGCAGTGGGTCCCCACTTTACGAGCAGTACTTC. Translating gives CASSGSPLYEQYF.

The chain employs TRBV9 and TRBJ2-7; D may be TRBD2 (6 bases). The CDR3 loop spans 12 amino acids. The germline V and J ends were trimmed by 3 bases and 7 bases, with 11 bases remaining between them. From germline, CDR1 is SGDLS and CDR2 YYNGEE. CDR3 DNA sequence: TGTGCCAGCAGCGGGGGGGTCGGGGAGCAGTACTTC. Its translation: CASSGGVGEQYF.

V is TRBV30 and J is TRBJ2-7; 7 bases align to TRBD2. The CDR3 length is 18 residues. The V segment lost 2 bases and the J segment 3 bases; nucleotides outside the gene matches: 19. The V gene's germline CDR1 is GTSNPN and CDR2 SVGIG (reference sequence). The CDR3, as DNA: TGTGCCTGGAGTCGAGGGAGGTTGGGAGGGTCAGTGGTCTACGAGCAGTACTTC. It codes for CAWSRGRLGGSVVYEQYF.

In its sample, this clone was seen once. The CDR3 nucleotides read TGCGCCAGCAGTGAGTCAGGGGACAGGGGTACCTACAATGAGCAGTTCTTC. It encodes CASSESGDRGTYNEQFF. The rearrangement uses TRBV10-1 and TRBJ2-1, with 10 bases fitting TRBD1. This CDR3 has 17 amino acids. Germline CDR1 is WNHNN and CDR2 is SYGVQD (reference sequence). The V gene end was trimmed by 0 bases and the J gene end by 2 bases; junction bases not matched to a gene: 4.

This clone showed up just a few times. This rearrangement joins TRBV30 to TRBJ2-2, with 11 bases that match TRBD1. J lost 6 bases, V lost 3 bases, and 3 bases had no gene match. CDR3 length: 14 amino acids. The germline V gene has CDR1 GTSNPN and CDR2 SVGIG (reference sequence). DNA of the CDR3: TGTGCCTGGAGGGACAGGGGGCGTTCCGGGGAGCTGTTTTTT. This gives the protein CAWRDRGRSGELFF. Full variable domain (rest looked up from reference TRBV30 and TRBJ2-2): SQTIHQWPATLVQPVGSPLSLECTVEGTSNPNLYWYRQAAGRGLQLLFYSVGIGQISSEVPQNLSASRPQDRQFILSSKKLLLSDSGFYLCAWRDRGRSGELFFGEGSRLTVL.